Below are 27 T cell receptor beta chains sequenced from a single sample in a study of regulatory T cells in long-lasting Graves disease. Time point indicated: newly diagnosed GD, antithyroid drugs for less than 3 months. PBMCs provided the RNA from which the TCR library was made. Arm-PCR of CDR3 regions and iRepertoire HTBI primers were used to build TCR beta libraries. Each CDR3 protein gets one entry after TCRdb re-called the multiplex PCR reads with MiXCR. Among about 210,000 distinct CDR3 sequences listed, around 20% were seen once. The same data also went into a second study, on T cells in Graves' hyperthyroidism and ophthalmopathy.

This sample comprised peripheral blood mononuclear cells (PBMCs), obtained at new diagnosis, from a patient treated with antithyroid drugs. The receptors stem from a woman aged 30 to 39 with Graves disease.

This chain joins TRBV30 and TRBJ1-1; D unclear. The CDR3 has 12 amino acids. Germline V gene lookup returns CDR1 GTSNPN and CDR2 SVGIG (reference sequence). The CDR3 sequence is CAQRTGNTEAFF. CDR3 nucleotides: TGTGCTCAGCGAACCGGGAACACTGAAGCTTTCTTT.

The gene calls are TRBV19 and TRBJ2-5, with 8 bases matching TRBD1. This CDR3 region has 16 residues. With V trimmed by 5 bases and J by 2 bases, 10 bases remained unmatched. Germline CDR1 reads LNHDA; CDR2 reads SQIVND (reference sequence). CDR3 amino acids: CASSFRTGSLQETQYF. In DNA, the CDR3 is TGTGCCAGTAGTTTCCGGACAGGGTCACTGCAAGAGACCCAGTACTTC. Variable domain in full (rest from reference TRBV19 and TRBJ2-5): DGGITQSPKYLFRKEGQNVTLSCEQNLNHDAMYWYRQDPGQGLRLIYYSQIVNDFQKGDIAEGYSVSREKKESFPLTVTSAQKNPTAFYLCASSFRTGSLQETQYFGPGTRLLVL.

The chain links TRBV9 to TRBJ1-1; D possibly corresponds to TRBD1 (5 bases). V was clipped by 0 bases and J by 8 bases, with 14 bases between them. Germline V gene lookup returns CDR1 SGDLS and CDR2 YYNGEE. This CDR3 is built from 14 residues. In nucleotides, the CDR3 is TGTGCCAGCAGCGTAGCTCCGGGGCCCGAGGAAGCTTTCTTT. It yields the protein CASSVAPGPEEAFF. The full variable domain, in which reference TRBV9 and TRBJ1-1 provide the parts outside the CDR3, is DSGVTQTPKHLITATGQRVTLRCSPRSGDLSVYWYQQSLDQGLQFLIQYYNGEERAKGNILERFSAQQFPDLHSELNLSSLELGDSALYFCASSVAPGPEEAFFGQGTRLTVV.

The CDR3 DNA reads TGTGCCAGCAGTCAGCGGGATACAGTCACGCGGGAGCAGTTCTTC. Translated: CASSQRDTVTREQFF. The V gene is TRBV9, the J gene TRBJ2-1, with TRBD2 identical over 7 bases. J lost 10 bases, V lost 5 bases, and 15 bases had no gene match. The length of the CDR3 is 15 residues. Germline V gene sequence: CDR1 SGDLS, CDR2 YYNGEE.

Points on this clonotype: A far larger clone is a single base away, which makes a read error likely. V gene TRBV2 combines with J gene TRBJ2-7, with D tentatively TRBD1 or TRBD2 (5 bases each). The CDR3 runs to 15 residues. The germline V gene has CDR1 SNHLY and CDR2 FYNNEI. Deletions cut 4 bases from V and 7 bases from J, with 20 bases between. Written as DNA, the CDR3 is TGTGCCAGCAGTGCATCCGGGGCAGACCCTTGGGAGCAGTACTTC. This translates into CASSASGADPWEQYF.

This clonotype has just a few counts. The genes are TRBV25-1 and TRBJ1-3; D is perhaps TRBD1 (6 bases). V lost 5 bases and J 0 bases, leaving 23 bases between the germline ends. Germline lookup yields CDR1 MGHDK and CDR2 SYGVNS. The CDR3 is 19 amino acids. CDR3: CASSPPPGAKHHSGNTIYF. In DNA form, the CDR3 reads TGTGCCAGCAGTCCCCCCCCGGGGGCCAAACACCACTCTGGAAACACCATATATTTT. Using reference TRBV25-1 and TRBJ1-3 for the parts outside the CDR3, the full variable domain is EADIYQTPRYLVIGTGKKITLECSQTMGHDKMYWYQQDPGMELHLIHYSYGVNSTEKGDLSSESTVSRIRTEHFPLTLESARPSHTSQYLCASSPPPGAKHHSGNTIYFGEGSWLTVV.

Regarding this clonotype: This probably arose from a read error, given a far larger clone one base away. The V and J genes are TRBV6-2 or TRBV6-3 and TRBJ2-7, with 10 nucleotides matching TRBD2. Gene TRBJ2-1 matches the end of the DNA better, so the J call may be wrong. CDR1 and CDR2 from the germline V gene are MNHEY and SVGEGT. CDR3 length: 15 amino acids. In nucleotides, the CDR3 is TGTGCCAGCAGCTCGGGACCAGCGGGAGGGGATGAGCAGTTCTTC. This sequence encodes CASSSGPAGGDEQFF.

The rearrangement uses TRBV15 and TRBJ2-2; 9 positions match TRBD1. The V gene's germline CDR1 is LNHNV and CDR2 YYDKDF (reference sequence). After removal of 0 bases from V and 6 bases from J, the junction contained 8 bases not matched to a gene. This CDR3 is built from 17 residues. CDR3 nucleotides: TGTGCCACCAGCAGAGATTTAGGGACAGGGAATGCCGGGGAGCTGTTTTTT. Translated: CATSRDLGTGNAGELFF.

This clonotype was detected ten times or more. The chain joins TRBV4-2 to TRBJ2-7; 8 bases line up with TRBD2. V dropped 1 base and J dropped 7; count of bases not matched to a gene: 9. CDR3 length equals 15 residues. The germline CDR1 and CDR2 sequences are LGHNA and YNFKEQ. The CDR3 here is CASSQATGTRLEQYF. The CDR3 nucleotides are TGTGCCAGCAGCCAAGCGACCGGGACTAGGCTTGAGCAGTACTTC.

The chain carries TRBV7-9 and TRBJ1-5, with D possibly matching TRBD1 (5 bases). Trimming took off 2 bases at V and 7 bases at J, with 15 bases between the two ends. The CDR3 sequence is 15 residues long. Germline CDR1 SEHNR, CDR2 FQNEAQ (reference sequence). The CDR3 region is CASSLYGADGQPQHF. The CDR3 coding sequence is TGTGCCAGCAGCTTATACGGGGCCGACGGACAGCCCCAGCATTTT.

Many counts were recorded for this clonotype. The V call is TRBV30, the J call TRBJ1-1, with 7 bases aligning to TRBD1. CDR1 is GTSNPN and CDR2 is SVGIG in the germline V gene (reference sequence). The J segment lost 3 bases and the V segment lost 2 bases, leaving 6 bases of the junction unmatched. This CDR3 is 14 amino acids long. The DNA of the CDR3 is TGTGCCTGGAGTTCGGGACAGTCGTACACTGAAGCTTTCTTT. It translates to CAWSSGQSYTEAFF.

This clonotype has at least ten counts. CDR3 amino acids: CSASYSGTGGKYGELFF. The CDR3 DNA sequence: TGCAGTGCTAGCTACTCTGGGACAGGGGGCAAGTACGGGGAGCTGTTTTTT. The chain employs TRBV20-1 and TRBJ2-2; 12 positions agree with TRBD1. The length of the CDR3 is 17 residues. The V gene end was trimmed by 3 bases and the J gene end by 7 bases; junction bases not matched to a gene: 12. Germline-derived CDR1 and CDR2 are DFQATT and SNEGSKA (reference sequence).

This clonotype was observed many times. J is TRBJ2-7 and V is TRBV6-1; weak D call: TRBD2 (5 bases). Germline V gene data show CDR1 as MNHNS and CDR2 as SASEGT. Trimming removed 6 bases at V and 5 bases at J, with 23 bases between. The CDR3 sequence is 16 residues long. CDR3 residues: CASSPTSGTLHDEQYF. The CDR3 DNA reads TGTGCCAGCAGCCCCACGAGCGGCACACTCCACGACGAGCAGTACTTC.

A few counts support this clonotype. The chain uses TRBV7-8 and TRBJ2-1; 12 nucleotides line up with TRBD2. V dropped 6 bases and J dropped 4; count of bases not matched to a gene: 7. Germline CDR1 and CDR2: SGHVS and FQNEAQ. The CDR3 loop spans 16 amino acids. As DNA, the CDR3 is TGTGCCAGCAGTCCGACTAGCGGGAGAGAATACAATGAGCAGTTCTTC. Translated: CASSPTSGREYNEQFF.

The chain has TRBV13 and TRBJ2-3; TRBD2 aligns across 10 bases. V trimming: 4 bases; J trimming: 2 bases; junction bases outside the gene matches: 12. In germline, CDR1 is PRHDT, CDR2 FYEKMQ (reference sequence). The CDR3 has 18 amino acids. CDR3 loop: CASSSGIPAGGNTDTQYF. For the CDR3, the DNA is TGTGCCAGCAGCTCCGGAATCCCAGCGGGAGGGAACACAGATACGCAGTATTTT.

This clonotype has at least ten counts. The J gene is TRBJ2-1, the V gene TRBV12-3 or TRBV12-4, with 7 bases fitting TRBD2. The CDR3 runs 15 residues. The V segment lost 3 bases and the J segment 5 bases; nucleotides outside the gene matches: 7. Written as DNA, the CDR3 is TGTGCCAGCAGTTTCTTCGGGAGGACCCACAATGAGCAGTTCTTC. Translated, it gives CASSFFGRTHNEQFF.

At least ten counts were recorded for this clonotype. V usage is TRBV25-1 and J usage is TRBJ2-1, with D maybe TRBD2 (5 bases). This CDR3 spans 12 amino acids. The germline gives CDR1 MGHDK, CDR2 SYGVNS. The V gene lost 5 bases and the J gene lost 10 bases, with 12 bases spanning the gap. The CDR3 DNA follows: TGTGCCAGCAGTAAAGGACTGTTCGAGCAGTTCTTC. As protein: CASSKGLFEQFF.

The gene calls are TRBV6-5 and TRBJ2-7, with 7 positions matching TRBD1. The CDR3 extends over 14 amino acids. Germline-derived CDR1 and CDR2 are MNHEY and SVGAGI. J gave up 3 bases and V 6 bases, and 8 bases lay outside the gene matches. This CDR3 is CASSYLGTDYEQYF. CDR3 DNA: TGTGCCAGCAGCTACCTCGGGACAGACTACGAGCAGTACTTC.

This clonotype appeared many times. V usage is TRBV4-2 and J usage is TRBJ2-3; the match to TRBD2 covers 10 bases. V dropped 3 bases and J dropped 4; count of bases not matched to a gene: 1. The CDR3 covers 14 residues. The germline V gene encodes CDR1 LGHNA and CDR2 YNFKEQ. The CDR3 bases are TGTGCCAGCAGCCATGGGACTAGCGCAGATACGCAGTATTTT. Its translation: CASSHGTSADTQYF.

Regarding this clonotype: It may be a read error: a sequence one base away is much more abundant. The chain joins TRBV20-1 to TRBJ1-2; D remains ambiguous. This CDR3 is 12 amino acids long. Per the germline V gene, CDR1 is DFQATT and CDR2 is SNEGSKA (reference sequence). In DNA, the CDR3 is TGCAGTGCTAGCTTTGAAACCTTCGGCTGCACCTTC. Amino acids: CSASFETFGCTF.

A few counts support this clonotype. This may arise from a read error, as a much more abundant clone is one base away. This sequence joins TRBV27 and TRBJ2-1; possible D gene TRBD1, 5 bases. The V gene lost 4 bases and the J gene lost 6 bases, with 10 bases spanning the gap. Germline V CDR1 and CDR2: MNHEY, SMNVEV (reference sequence). The CDR3 is 13 amino acids. CDR3 nucleotides: TGTGCCAGCAGTTACCAGGGAAGCAATGAGCAGTTCTTC. Translation: CASSYQGSNEQFF.

The V call is TRBV7-8, the J call TRBJ2-1, with 10 bases lining up with TRBD2. The CDR3 runs to 16 residues. Germline V CDR1 and CDR2: SGHVS, FQNEAQ. V dropped 3 bases and J dropped 5; count of bases not matched to a gene: 7. The CDR3 loop is CASSLVLAGEDNEQFF. DNA for the CDR3: TGTGCCAGCAGCTTGGTGCTAGCGGGGGAGGACAATGAGCAGTTCTTC.

The rearrangement uses TRBV2 and TRBJ1-5, with 11 nucleotides matching TRBD1. The CDR3 is 15 residues long. V dropped 6 bases and J dropped 6; count of bases not matched to a gene: 7. CDR1 SNHLY and CDR2 FYNNEI come from the germline V gene. The CDR3 sequence is CASREQGQGGQPQHF. As DNA, the CDR3 is TGTGCCAGCAGGGAACAGGGACAGGGGGGTCAGCCCCAGCATTTT.

The table lists this clonotype with a count of one. V usage is TRBV2 and J usage is TRBJ1-1, with 7 bases that match TRBD1. Trimming at V came to 5 bases and at J to 11 bases, leaving 8 bases not matched to a gene. The CDR3 runs 12 residues. The germline V gene has CDR1 SNHLY and CDR2 FYNNEI. This CDR3 reads CASSFMDRIAFF. The DNA of the CDR3 is TGTGCCAGCAGTTTTATGGACAGGATTGCTTTCTTT.

This clonotype came up a few times. The V gene is TRBV6-1, the J gene TRBJ1-4; D is unclear. CDR1 MNHNS and CDR2 SASEGT come from the germline V gene. Trimming left V 1 base short and J 2 bases short, with 8 bases between. The CDR3 is 15 amino acids. Here the CDR3 reads CASSEVDGTNEKLFF. The CDR3 nucleotides read TGTGCCAGCAGTGAAGTCGACGGTACTAATGAAAAACTGTTTTTT.

This clonotype was counted ten times or more. The CDR3 DNA sequence: TGTGCCAGCCAAGGGCAGCCCACTGAAGCTTTCTTT. It encodes CASQGQPTEAFF. V is TRBV28 and J is TRBJ1-1, with D hard to call. Deletions cut 8 bases from V and 4 bases from J, with 11 bases between. The CDR3 is 12 amino acids. Germline V gene lookup returns CDR1 MDHEN and CDR2 SYDVKM.

J is TRBJ2-3 and V is TRBV2; 15 bases agree with TRBD2. Germline CDR1 and CDR2: SNHLY and FYNNEI. V shed 6 bases, J shed 8 bases, and the junction held 12 bases outside the gene matches. This CDR3 spans 17 amino acids. The CDR3 coding sequence is TGTGCCAGCAGACCGGGACTAGCGGGAGGTCGCACGGGTACGCAGTATTTT. Translating gives CASRPGLAGGRTGTQYF. Complete variable domain (other parts from reference TRBV2 and TRBJ2-3): EPEVTQTPSHQVTQMGQEVILRCVPISNHLYFYWYRQILGQKVEFLVSFYNNEISEKSEIFDDQFSVERPDGSNFTLKIRSTKLEDSAMYFCASRPGLAGGRTGTQYFGPGTRLTVL.